A single sample is the source of the 4 T cell receptor beta chains below, sequenced in a study of T cells in Graves' hyperthyroidism and ophthalmopathy. The source material, RNA transcripts, was used to amplify TCR beta CDR3 regions. First-round RT-PCR with HTBI primers amplified the TCR CDR3 region. One entry per CDR3 protein, called by TCRdb with MiXCR from the multiplex PCR reads. The table includes a few hundred thousand distinct CDR3 sequences, approximately 48% detected once. Specimen: peripheral blood or thyroid tissue (not recorded which). These receptors were obtained from an adult woman with Graves' disease, either hyperthyroidism or ophthalmopathy (not recorded which).

V is TRBV10-3 and J is TRBJ1-1, with D possibly being TRBD1 (6 bases). CDR1 ENHRY and CDR2 SYGVKD come from the germline V gene. The germline V and J ends were trimmed by 6 bases and 0 bases, with 14 bases remaining between them. The CDR3 consists of 15 residues. The CDR3 is CAISEPTGMNTEAFF. In DNA, the CDR3 is TGTGCCATCAGCGAGCCCACAGGGATGAACACTGAAGCTTTCTTT.

This clonotype was observed at least ten times. The chain carries TRBV9 and TRBJ2-2; D uncertain. V was shortened by 4 bases and J by 3 bases, with 4 bases between the two germline ends. This CDR3 region has 12 residues. Germline assignment: CDR1 SGDLS and CDR2 YYNGEE. The CDR3 region is CASSTHTGELFF. The CDR3 DNA reads TGTGCCAGCAGCACCCACACCGGGGAGCTGTTTTTT.

The rearrangement joins TRBV29-1 to TRBJ1-1; D remains unclear. The V gene lost 7 bases and the J gene lost 4 bases, with 13 bases spanning the gap. Germline V gene data show CDR1 as SQVTM and CDR2 as ANQGSEA. The CDR3 consists of 12 residues. In DNA, the CDR3 is TGCAGCGCCTATGTTTTGGGCACTGAAGCTTTCTTT. This translates into CSAYVLGTEAFF. The whole variable domain, remainder taken from reference TRBV29-1 and TRBJ1-1, is SAVISQKPSRDICQRGTSLTIQCQVDSQVTMMFWYRQQPGQSLTLIATANQGSEATYESGFVIDKFPISRPNLTFSTLTVSNMSPEDSSIYLCSAYVLGTEAFFGQGTRLTVV.

This clonotype was recorded a few times. The genes are TRBV10-3 and TRBJ2-7; the D gene is possibly TRBD1 (6 bases). Germline V gene sequence: CDR1 ENHRY, CDR2 SYGVKD. The length of the CDR3 is 12 residues. Trimming stripped 8 bases from V and 3 bases from J, with 11 bases between. CDR3 protein: CAIHGDNYEQYF. For the CDR3, the DNA is TGTGCCATCCACGGGGACAACTACGAGCAGTACTTC.